There are a few counts of the clone carrying this TCR beta chain. CDR3 size: 17 residues. V trimming: 1 base; J trimming: 10 bases; junction bases outside the gene matches: 18. CDR1 and CDR2 (germline): SGHTA, FQGNSA. TCRdb redid the calling of the RT-PCR reads with MiXCR, one entry per CDR3 protein. This sample has fewer than 800,000 distinct CDR3 sequences, with around 14% found just once. The J gene is TRBJ1-1, the V gene TRBV7-2, with 7 bases identical to TRBD1. The receptor comes from a female donor in good health, serving as a healthy control. Sample: memory CD4+ T cells from blood. CDR3 bases: TGTGCCAGCAGCTTAGGTTGGGAGACAGGGTGGAGTGAGGGAGCTTTCTTT. Encoded protein: CASSLGWETGWSEGAFF.